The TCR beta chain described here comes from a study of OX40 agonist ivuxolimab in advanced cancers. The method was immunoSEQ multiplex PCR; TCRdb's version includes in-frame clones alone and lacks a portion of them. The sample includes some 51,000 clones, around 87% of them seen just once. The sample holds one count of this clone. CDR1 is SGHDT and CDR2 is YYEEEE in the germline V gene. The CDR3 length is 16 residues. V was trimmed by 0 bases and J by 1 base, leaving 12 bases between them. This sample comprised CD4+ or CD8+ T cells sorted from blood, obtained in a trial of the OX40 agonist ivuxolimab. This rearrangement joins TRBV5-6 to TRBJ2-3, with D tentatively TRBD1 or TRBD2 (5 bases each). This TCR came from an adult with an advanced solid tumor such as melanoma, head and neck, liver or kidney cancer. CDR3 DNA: TGTGCCAGCAGCTTGGTCCCCGGGGACGGCACAGATACGCAGTATTTT. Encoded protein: CASSLVPGDGTDTQYF.